The present entry profiles one TCR beta chain with its context. The CDR3 loop spans 15 amino acids. Germline lookup yields CDR1 MNHNY and CDR2 SVGAGI (reference sequence). V lost 6 bases and J lost 2; bases outside the gene matches: 7. In the authors' methods: Amplification from reference gene primers served as the basis for estimated nucleated cell counts. Clones were sequenced by immunoSEQ multiplex PCR, and TCRdb holds only the in-frame ones, with some missing. That table supplies the V and J calls and clone size; D and trimming were determined from the DNA. This table holds around 360,000 clones, 80% to 90% found once. These data belong to a study of blood T cell repertoires in COVID-19. Study context: Whether acute or convalescent, the COVID-19 samples came from the United States, Italy and Spain. PBMCs, B-cell-depleted T cells, or T cells provided the cDNA or gDNA that made up the material.

The Seattle patients, enrolled during active infection, were followed longitudinally. V is TRBV6-6 and J is TRBJ2-7, with 10 bases fitting TRBD2. The material sequenced was peripheral blood. This clonotype was sampled from a woman in her thirties with COVID-19, enrolled during active disease. For the CDR3, the DNA is TGTGCCAGCAGCGACATAGCGGGAGGAACCTACGAGCAGTACTTC. Its protein product is CASSDIAGGTYEQYF.